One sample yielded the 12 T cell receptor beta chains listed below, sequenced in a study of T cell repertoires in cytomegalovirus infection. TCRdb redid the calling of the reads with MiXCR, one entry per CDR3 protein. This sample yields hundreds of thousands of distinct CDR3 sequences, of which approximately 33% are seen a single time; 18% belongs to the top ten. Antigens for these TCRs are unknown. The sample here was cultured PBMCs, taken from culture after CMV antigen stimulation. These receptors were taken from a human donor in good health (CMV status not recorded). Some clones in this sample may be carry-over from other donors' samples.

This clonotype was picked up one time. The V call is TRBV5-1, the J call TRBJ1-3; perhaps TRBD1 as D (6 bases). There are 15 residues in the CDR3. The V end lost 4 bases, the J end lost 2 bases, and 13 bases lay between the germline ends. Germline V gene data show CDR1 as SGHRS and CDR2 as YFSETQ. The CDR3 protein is CASSPLGATGNTIYF. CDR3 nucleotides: TGCGCCAGCAGCCCGTTGGGGGCAACTGGAAACACCATATATTTT.

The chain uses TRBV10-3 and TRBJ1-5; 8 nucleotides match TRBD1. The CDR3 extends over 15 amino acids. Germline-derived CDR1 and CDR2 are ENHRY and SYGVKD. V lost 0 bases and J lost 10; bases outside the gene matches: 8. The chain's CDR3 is CAISESRDRSNPQHF. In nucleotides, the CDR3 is TGTGCCATCAGTGAGTCGAGGGACAGGTCGAATCCCCAGCATTTT.

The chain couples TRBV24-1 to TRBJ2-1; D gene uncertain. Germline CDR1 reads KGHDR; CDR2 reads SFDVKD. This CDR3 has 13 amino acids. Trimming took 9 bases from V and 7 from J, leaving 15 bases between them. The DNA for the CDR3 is TGTGCCACCCTTGGTGCTCCTGGTAATGAGCAGTTCTTC. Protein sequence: CATLGAPGNEQFF.

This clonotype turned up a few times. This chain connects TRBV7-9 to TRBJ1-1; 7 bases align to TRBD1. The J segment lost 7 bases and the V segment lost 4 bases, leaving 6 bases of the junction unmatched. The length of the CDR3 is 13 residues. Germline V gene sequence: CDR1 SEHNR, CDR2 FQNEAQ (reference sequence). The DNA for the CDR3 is TGTGCCAGCAGCTGGGGACAGTCCAGTGAAGCTTTCTTT. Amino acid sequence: CASSWGQSSEAFF.

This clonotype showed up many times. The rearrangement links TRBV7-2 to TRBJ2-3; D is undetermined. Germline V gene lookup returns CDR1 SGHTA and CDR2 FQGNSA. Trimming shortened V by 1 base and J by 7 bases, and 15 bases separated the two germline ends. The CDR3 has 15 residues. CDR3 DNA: TGTGCCAGCAGCTTAGACTGGAGACCCTTAAATACGCAGTATTTT. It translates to CASSLDWRPLNTQYF.

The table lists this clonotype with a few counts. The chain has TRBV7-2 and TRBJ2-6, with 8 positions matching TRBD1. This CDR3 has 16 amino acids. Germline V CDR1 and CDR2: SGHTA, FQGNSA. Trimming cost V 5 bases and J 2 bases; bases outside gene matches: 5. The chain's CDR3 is CASSARQGPGANVLTF. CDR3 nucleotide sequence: TGTGCCAGCAGCGCGCGACAGGGGCCTGGGGCCAACGTCCTGACTTTC.

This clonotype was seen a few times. The CDR3 sequence is CASTKLTGSFNSPLHF. CDR3 coding DNA: TGTGCCAGCACTAAACTGACAGGGTCGTTCAATTCACCCCTCCACTTT. The chain recombines TRBV27 with TRBJ1-6, with 7 bases identical to TRBD1. With V trimmed by 7 bases and J by 7 bases, 13 bases remained unmatched. Per the germline V gene, CDR1 is MNHEY and CDR2 is SMNVEV (reference sequence). This CDR3 is 16 amino acids long.

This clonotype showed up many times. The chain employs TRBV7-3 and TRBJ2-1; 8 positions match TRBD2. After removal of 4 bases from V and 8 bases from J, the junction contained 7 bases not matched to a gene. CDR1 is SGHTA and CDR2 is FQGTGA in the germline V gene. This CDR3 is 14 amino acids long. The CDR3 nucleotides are TGTGCCAGCAGCTGGGGCGGGGGGCTCCATGAGCAGTTCTTC. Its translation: CASSWGGGLHEQFF.

The CDR3 DNA reads TGTGCCAGTACCGCCGGGACAGGCTCCTACGAGCAGTACTTC. Translation: CASTAGTGSYEQYF. The V and J genes are TRBV19 and TRBJ2-7; TRBD1 matches 8 bases. J gave up 0 bases and V 7 bases, and 5 bases lay outside the gene matches. This CDR3 is 14 amino acids long. Germline CDR1 reads LNHDA; CDR2 reads SQIVND (reference sequence).

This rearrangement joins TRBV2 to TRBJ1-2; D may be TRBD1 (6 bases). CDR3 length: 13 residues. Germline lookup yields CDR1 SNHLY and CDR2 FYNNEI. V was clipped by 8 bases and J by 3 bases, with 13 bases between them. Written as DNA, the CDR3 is TGTGCCAGCCGGGACACCCATTACTATGGCTACACCTTC. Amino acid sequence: CASRDTHYYGYTF. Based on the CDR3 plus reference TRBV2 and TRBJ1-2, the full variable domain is EPEVTQTPSHQVTQMGQEVILRCVPISNHLYFYWYRQILGQKVEFLVSFYNNEISEKSEIFDDQFSVERPDGSNFTLKIRSTKLEDSAMYFCASRDTHYYGYTFGSGTRLTVV.

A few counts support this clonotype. The CDR3 sequence: CASRARGSNTQYF. In DNA form, the CDR3 reads TGTGCCAGCAGGGCCAGGGGGTCCAATACGCAGTATTTT. The chain employs TRBV7-2 and TRBJ2-3; 7 bases line up with TRBD1. There are 13 residues in the CDR3. The ends lost 6 bases at V and 7 bases at J; junction bases unmatched: 7. Germline V gene data show CDR1 as SGHTA and CDR2 as FQGNSA.

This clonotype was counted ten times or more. CDR3 residues: CASSLAEGANTGELFF. DNA of the CDR3: TGTGCCAGCAGCTTAGCCGAGGGGGCGAACACCGGGGAGCTGTTTTTT. The chain has TRBV7-2 and TRBJ2-2, with a weak D call TRBD1 (6 bases). Per the germline V gene, CDR1 is SGHTA and CDR2 is FQGNSA. V dropped 0 bases and J dropped 0 bases, with 8 bases sitting between them. CDR3 size: 16 residues.